A selection of T cell receptor beta chains follows, all from one sample in a study of vaccination and CD4 T cells after COVID-19. These receptors have no known antigen. TCRdb redid the calling of the PCR reads with MiXCR, one entry per CDR3 protein. The sample shows some 17,000 distinct CDR3 sequences, about 48% of them seen only once. The sequencing here drew on CD4+ T cells from blood, cultured in vitro, taken about 7 months after SARS-CoV-2 vaccination. These receptors were collected from a human donor who had recovered from COVID-19. The CDR3 runs from the conserved cysteine through the conserved F or W. Each record gives: CDR3 protein, CDR3 DNA, D gene, J gene, clone size, V gene. A D gene is named only where the DNA matches it firmly. Expanded clones get a size class; other rows say once, few or many, or leave the size out.

CSVAPTSETQYF TGCAGCGTTGCGCCTACTTCCGAGACCCAGTACTTC - TRBJ2-5 - TRBV29-1
CATSDPERGATDTQYF TGTGCCACCAGTGATCCCGAGCGGGGGGCCACAGATACGCAGTATTTT TRBD2 TRBJ2-3 - TRBV24-1
CASSVNRGGQFF TGTGCCAGCAGCGTAAACAGGGGAGGGCAGTTCTTC - TRBJ2-1 - TRBV7-6
CASTPYGDLETQYF TGTGCCAGCACCCCATATGGGGACTTAGAGACCCAGTACTTC - TRBJ2-5 - TRBV7-2
CASSIRGGEQFF TGTGCCAGTAGTATTAGGGGAGGTGAGCAGTTCTTC - TRBJ2-1 - TRBV19
CASSKHRDGGLYEQYF TGTGCCAGCAGCAAACACCGGGACGGAGGACTATACGAGCAGTACTTC - TRBJ2-7 - TRBV21-1
CSAWGPSGDTEAFF TGCAGTGCTTGGGGTCCCTCGGGAGACACTGAAGCTTTCTTT - TRBJ1-1 - TRBV20-1
CASSLDEGSYGYTF TGTGCCAGCAGCTTAGACGAGGGGTCCTATGGCTACACCTTC - TRBJ1-2 - TRBV7-6
CASSNRVADYGYTF TGTGCCAGTAGCAACAGGGTAGCTGACTATGGCTACACCTTC - TRBJ1-2 - TRBV19
CASSLGLGEQETQYF TGTGCCAGCAGCTTAGGTTTGGGGGAGCAAGAGACCCAGTACTTC - TRBJ2-5 few TRBV11-3
CASSPAEGASNEQFF TGTGCCAGCAGCCCGGCGGAGGGGGCTAGCAATGAGCAGTTCTTC - TRBJ2-1 - TRBV5-4
CASVGQYNQPQHF TGTGCCAGCGTCGGTCAGTACAATCAGCCCCAGCATTTT - TRBJ1-5 - TRBV6-1
CASSGGKAYEQYF TGTGCCAGCAGCGGCGGGAAGGCCTACGAGCAGTACTTC - TRBJ2-7 - TRBV21-1
CASSQDARGNSGANVLTF TGTGCCAGCAGCCAAGATGCGCGGGGTAACTCTGGGGCCAACGTCCTGACTTTC - TRBJ2-6 - TRBV4-2
CASSDGIYGYTF TGTGCCAGCAGTGACGGAATCTATGGCTACACCTTC - TRBJ1-2 - TRBV12-3/TRBV12-4
CASSYSKWRGHQPQHF TGTGCCAGCAGTTACTCGAAATGGAGGGGTCATCAGCCCCAGCATTTT - TRBJ1-5 - TRBV6-2/TRBV6-3
CSARDPGSAGGTF TGCAGTGCTAGAGACCCCGGTTCCGCGGGCGGCACCTTC - TRBJ1-2 large TRBV20-1
CSASRTDGNTIYF TGCAGTGCATCGAGGACGGATGGAAACACCATATATTTT - TRBJ1-3 - TRBV20-1
CASSISRDSTDTQYF TGTGCCAGCAGCATTTCCCGGGACAGCACAGATACGCAGTATTTT - TRBJ2-3 - TRBV7-3
CASKRQGAVGNQPQHF TGTGCCAGCAAACGACAGGGGGCGGTTGGCAATCAGCCCCAGCATTTT TRBD1 TRBJ1-5 - TRBV27
CASSLSAGPQETQYF TGTGCCAGCAGCTTATCAGCGGGACCTCAAGAGACCCAGTACTTC TRBD2 TRBJ2-5 - TRBV11-3
CASSRGGIYEQYF TGTGCCAGCAGCCGGGGGGGGATTTACGAGCAGTACTTC TRBD2 TRBJ2-7 - TRBV7-6
CSAIDRSLTWNQPQHF TGCAGTGCTATTGACAGATCCCTTACGTGGAATCAGCCCCAGCATTTT - TRBJ1-5 few TRBV20-1
CASSLGGASSYEQYF TGTGCCAGCAGCTTGGGAGGGGCCAGCTCCTACGAGCAGTACTTC - TRBJ2-7 - TRBV5-4
CASADRSSYNSPLHF TGTGCCAGCGCGGACAGGAGCTCCTATAATTCACCCCTCCACTTT TRBD1 TRBJ1-6 few TRBV5-4
CASSLRMGTEAFF TGTGCCAGCAGCTTAAGAATGGGCACTGAAGCTTTCTTT - TRBJ1-1 - TRBV11-1
CASNQGAEETQYF TGTGCCAGCAATCAGGGGGCAGAAGAGACCCAGTACTTC TRBD1 TRBJ2-5 - TRBV5-4
CASGLWGGETQYF TGTGCTAGTGGTTTATGGGGTGGGGAGACCCAGTACTTC - TRBJ2-5 - TRBV12-5
CASSDAGAGGYTF TGTGCCAGCAGTGATGCGGGGGCGGGGGGCTACACCTTC - TRBJ1-2 - TRBV2
CASSRGIWGREETQYF TGTGCCAGCAGCAGGGGGATCTGGGGGCGGGAGGAGACCCAGTACTTC - TRBJ2-5 - TRBV6-1
CSALGQVSGNTIYF TGCAGTGCCCTGGGACAGGTCTCTGGAAACACCATATATTTT TRBD1 TRBJ1-3 few TRBV20-1
CSAKIGSNQPQHF TGCAGCGCCAAAATAGGCAGCAATCAGCCCCAGCATTTT - TRBJ1-5 - TRBV29-1
CASSLRTGGDYGYTF TGTGCCAGCAGTCTACGGACAGGGGGTGATTATGGCTACACCTTC TRBD1 TRBJ1-2 - TRBV12-3/TRBV12-4
CASSYNRGNTDTQYF TGTGCCAGCAGTTACAATCGGGGAAACACAGATACGCAGTATTTT - TRBJ2-3 - TRBV6-2/TRBV6-3
CSARDYLRGYGYTF TGCAGTGCTAGAGATTATTTGCGGGGATATGGCTACACCTTC - TRBJ1-2 few TRBV20-1
CASSLSGTDVYTF TGTGCCAGCTCACTCTCAGGGACAGACGTCTACACCTTC TRBD1 TRBJ1-2 - TRBV18
CASSYSGATQYF TGTGCCAGCAGTTACTCGGGGGCTACACAGTACTTC - TRBJ2-7 - TRBV6-5
CASSLQLAGGGEQYF TGTGCCAGCAGCTTACAACTAGCGGGAGGGGGCGAGCAGTACTTC TRBD2 TRBJ2-7 few TRBV7-9
CSTGTANTEAFF TGCAGTACGGGGACAGCGAACACTGAAGCTTTCTTT TRBD1 TRBJ1-1 - TRBV20-1
CASSQEPTGSFREQYF TGTGCCAGCAGCCAAGAACCCACAGGGTCCTTTCGCGAGCAGTACTTC - TRBJ2-7 few TRBV4-2
CSAGETSGTDTQYF TGCAGTGCGGGGGAGACTAGCGGCACAGATACGCAGTATTTT TRBD2 TRBJ2-3 - TRBV20-1
CSARDSGPNTGELFF TGCAGTGCTAGAGATTCGGGGCCAAACACCGGGGAGCTGTTTTTT - TRBJ2-2 few TRBV20-1
CASSSRRTGNTEAFF TGTGCCAGCAGCTCCCGAAGGACAGGAAACACTGAAGCTTTCTTT TRBD1 TRBJ1-1 few TRBV7-2
CASSKDRLNTEAFF TGTGCCAGCAGTAAAGACAGGTTGAACACTGAAGCTTTCTTT - TRBJ1-1 few TRBV7-8
CSARDRGRISYEQYF TGCAGTGCTAGAGATAGGGGCAGGATATCCTACGAGCAGTACTTC - TRBJ2-7 - TRBV20-1
CASSPTGGGGYGYTF TGTGCCAGCAGCCCCACAGGGGGAGGCGGCTATGGCTACACCTTC TRBD1 TRBJ1-2 - TRBV9
CASSLLGSGGGYEQYF TGTGCCAGCAGCTTATTGGGTAGCGGGGGGGGTTACGAGCAGTACTTC TRBD2 TRBJ2-7 - TRBV7-8
CSASLRQNTGELFF TGCAGTGCTAGTCTGCGGCAGAACACCGGGGAGCTGTTTTTT - TRBJ2-2 few TRBV20-1
CASRPPGRYNEQFF TGTGCCAGCAGACCGCCAGGGAGGTACAATGAGCAGTTCTTC - TRBJ2-1 - TRBV7-8
CSATTSGRGDTQYF TGCAGTGCTACAACTAGCGGGAGGGGAGATACGCAGTATTTT TRBD2 TRBJ2-3 - TRBV20-1